These 11 T cell receptor beta chains share one sample of origin, sequenced in a study of naive and memory T cell subsets. Two oligonucleotides, mixed equimolar, formed the beta constant-region primer covering TRBC1 and TRBC2. Nested alpha and beta constant-region primers with the SP2 primer drove four PCR rounds on ligated cDNA. TCRdb re-derived calls from the UMI-ligation and nested PCR reads in MiXCR, one entry per CDR3 protein. The sample includes around 130,000 distinct CDR3 sequences, approximately 37% seen only once; the top ten take roughly 0.86%. Sequencing used central memory CD4+ T cells from blood. All receptors derive from a human donor in good health.

This clonotype was observed a handful of times. The V gene is TRBV18, the J gene TRBJ1-1, with D hard to call. V was shortened by 3 bases and J by 2 bases, with 13 bases between the two germline ends. Germline V CDR1 and CDR2: KGHSH, LQKENI. The CDR3 runs 15 residues. The CDR3 here is CASSPSLDSNTEAFF. The CDR3, as DNA: TGTGCCAGCTCACCGAGCCTAGATTCAAACACTGAAGCTTTCTTT.

The V and J genes are TRBV28 and TRBJ1-2; D ambiguous. This CDR3 region has 14 residues. V was trimmed by 2 bases and J by 4 bases, leaving 11 bases between them. Germline CDR1 MDHEN, CDR2 SYDVKM. The CDR3 loop reads CASSLARAVYGYTF. The CDR3, as DNA: TGTGCCAGCAGTTTAGCCCGTGCCGTCTATGGCTACACCTTC.

The chain is built from TRBV20-1 and TRBJ2-1; 7 bases are a match to TRBD1. Trimming removed 4 bases from V and 6 bases from J; junction bases left unmatched: 12. CDR3 length: 15 residues. CDR1 DFQATT and CDR2 SNEGSKA come from the germline V gene (reference sequence). The CDR3, as DNA: TGCAGTGCTAAGATCACAGGGGCGATCGTCAATGAGCAGTTCTTC. Translating gives CSAKITGAIVNEQFF.

This clonotype was detected only a few times. The chain has TRBV2 and TRBJ2-2, with TRBD2 as a possible D gene (5 bases). V lost 6 bases and J 5 bases, leaving 10 bases between the germline ends. The length of the CDR3 is 13 residues. Germline CDR1 reads SNHLY; CDR2 reads FYNNEI. The CDR3 coding sequence is TGTGCCAGCAGGGATGAGCGGACCGGGGAGCTGTTTTTT. Translating it yields CASRDERTGELFF.

V usage is TRBV12-3 or TRBV12-4 and J usage is TRBJ2-1, with D uncertain. The CDR3 has 9 amino acids. Trimming took off 8 bases at V and 9 bases at J, with 5 bases between the two ends. The CDR3: CASGSEQFF. Written as DNA, the CDR3 is TGTGCCAGCGGGTCTGAGCAGTTCTTC.

The V and J genes are TRBV27 and TRBJ2-1, with 7 nucleotides matching TRBD2. Germline trimming cut 4 bases from V and 6 bases from J; bases unmatched to any gene: 12. The CDR3 consists of 16 residues. Germline V gene sequence: CDR1 MNHEY, CDR2 SMNVEV (reference sequence). CDR3 sequence (DNA): TGTGCCAGCAGTTCCCAAAGGGGAGGGTTTCGCAATGAGCAGTTCTTC. Its translation: CASSSQRGGFRNEQFF.

The rearrangement joins TRBV14 to TRBJ2-1; 14 bases are shared with TRBD2. This CDR3 region has 18 residues. The V and J ends lost 4 bases and 2 bases, in that order; junction bases with no gene match: 7. Germline V lookup: CDR1 SGHDN, CDR2 FVKESK. The CDR3 loop is CASSRGLAGGSAYNEQFF. DNA of the CDR3: TGTGCCAGCAGCCGAGGACTAGCGGGAGGTTCTGCCTACAATGAGCAGTTCTTC.

V is TRBV6-2 or TRBV6-3 and J is TRBJ2-7; the D is unclear. Germline V gives CDR1 MNHEY, CDR2 SVGEGT. The V and J ends lost 4 bases and 2 bases respectively, with 18 bases between them. There are 16 residues in the CDR3. The CDR3 is CASSSTARSKTYEQYF. The CDR3 nucleotides read TGTGCCAGCAGTTCGACCGCCCGCTCGAAAACCTACGAGCAGTACTTC.

This clonotype was found a few times. The chain uses TRBV4-2 and TRBJ1-3, with a weak D call TRBD1 (5 bases). The CDR3 consists of 17 residues. Germline loops: CDR1 LGHNA, CDR2 YNFKEQ. V lost 1 base and J 2 bases, leaving 15 bases between the germline ends. The DNA for the CDR3 is TGTGCCAGCAGCCAAGTCCCCCTAGGAGGGGCTGGAAACACCATATATTTT. It is translated as CASSQVPLGGAGNTIYF.

Comments on this clonotype: Given a much more abundant clone one base away, this may be a read error. V usage is TRBV20-1 and J usage is TRBJ2-5; D gene ambiguous. Germline-derived CDR1 and CDR2 are DFQATT and SNEGSKA (reference sequence). Trimming pared 4 bases from V and 3 bases from J, leaving 3 bases between. This CDR3 contains 10 residues. CDR3 bases: TGCAGTGCTATAAAAGAGACCCAGTACTTC. It specifies CSAIKETQYF.

The sample holds a few counts of this clonotype. This chain connects TRBV12-5 to TRBJ2-3; D possibly corresponds to TRBD2 (5 bases). CDR1 is LGHNT, CDR2 FRNRAP, per germline. This CDR3 region has 16 residues. Trimming pared 0 bases from V and 0 bases from J, leaving 10 bases between. The CDR3 bases are TGTGCTAGTGGTTTGGTACGGAGCGGTAGCACAGATACGCAGTATTTT. It specifies CASGLVRSGSTDTQYF.